Below, 14 T cell receptor beta chains from the same sample are listed, as sequenced in a study of immune cell composition in non-small cell lung cancer. Normal lung was sampled as far from the tumour as possible, at least 3 cm. Clones were sequenced by immunoSEQ multiplex PCR, and TCRdb holds only the in-frame ones, with some missing. The data hold about 3,100 clones, with about 80% observed a single time. The sample consisted of non-adjacent lung tissue. These receptor sequences come from a human donor with non-small cell lung cancer.

This rearrangement joins TRBV2 to TRBJ2-7, with 14 bases fitting TRBD2. V lost 6 bases, J lost 3 bases, and 10 bases stayed unmatched. The CDR3 spans 17 residues. Germline loops: CDR1 SNHLY, CDR2 FYNNEI. The CDR3 loop reads CASSPGTSGGQVYEQYV. The CDR3 region has the DNA TGTGCCAGCAGCCCCGGGACTAGCGGGGGACAAGTCTACGAGCAGTACGTC.

This clone was seen just once. V usage is TRBV18 and J usage is TRBJ2-1, with 8 bases fitting TRBD1. Germline V gives CDR1 KGHSH, CDR2 LQKENI. V dropped 3 bases and J dropped 2; count of bases not matched to a gene: 3. The CDR3 covers 15 residues. The CDR3 sequence is CASSPRTGTYNEQFF. CDR3 bases: TGTGCCAGCTCACCCCGGACAGGGACCTACAATGAGCAGTTCTTC.

This clone was detected a few times. The chain recombines TRBV5-4 with TRBJ1-4, with a possible D match to TRBD1 (5 bases). Germline lookup yields CDR1 SGHNT and CDR2 YYREEE (reference sequence). V was shortened by 4 bases and J by 8 bases, with 15 bases between the two germline ends. This CDR3 region has 14 residues. CDR3 region: CASSPGGIGEKLFF. CDR3 sequence (DNA): TGTGCCAGCAGCCCCGGGGGAATTGGGGAAAAACTGTTTTTT. The full variable domain, completed using reference TRBV5-4 and TRBJ1-4, is ETGVTQSPTHLIKTRGQQVTLRCSSQSGHNTVSWYQQALGQGPQFIFQYYREEENGRGNFPPRFSGLQFPNYSSELNVNALELDDSALYLCASSPGGIGEKLFFGSGTQLSVL.

The chain is built from TRBV11-2 and TRBJ2-5; maybe TRBD2 (5 bases). The CDR3 consists of 16 residues. V lost 5 bases, J lost 4 bases, and 20 bases lay in between. Germline CDR1 is SGHAT and CDR2 is FQNNGV. In nucleotides, the CDR3 is TGTGCCAGCAGCCCTTTAGTGGGAGTCGGTCGAGAGACCCAGTACTTC. Its protein is CASSPLVGVGRETQYF. Full variable domain (missing parts from reference TRBV11-2 and TRBJ2-5): EAGVAQSPRYKIIEKRQSVAFWCNPISGHATLYWYQQILGQGPKLLIQFQNNGVVDDSQLPKDRFSAERLKGVDSTLKIQPAKLEDSAVYLCASSPLVGVGRETQYFGPGTRLLVL.

The V call is TRBV28, the J call TRBJ1-2, with D unclear. V gave up 6 bases and J gave up 1 base, with 18 bases separating them. The CDR3 is 16 residues long. CDR1 MDHEN and CDR2 SYDVKM come from the germline V gene. CDR3 sequence: CASSQTSDGNNYGYTF. Written as DNA, the CDR3 is TGTGCCAGCAGCCAAACGTCTGACGGGAATAACTATGGCTACACCTTC.

This sequence joins TRBV5-1 and TRBJ1-1; the match to TRBD1 covers 7 bases. The CDR3 sequence is 16 residues long. V shed 2 bases and J 1 base; nucleotides not matched to a gene: 8. CDR1 SGHRS and CDR2 YFSETQ come from the germline V gene. This chain's CDR3 is CASSLNPGQQNTEAFF. DNA for the CDR3: TGCGCCAGCAGCTTAAACCCGGGACAGCAGAACACTGAAGCTTTCTTT.

The chain employs TRBV7-2 and TRBJ2-5, with 11 bases that match TRBD2. TRBJ2-7 explains the end of the DNA better; the J call may be wrong. The CDR3 loop spans 14 amino acids. Germline-derived CDR1 and CDR2 are SGHTA and FQGNSA. CDR3 amino acids: CASSFSGGAYEQYF. The CDR3 nucleotides read TGTGCCAGCAGCTTTAGCGGGGGGGCCTACGAGCAGTACTTC.

The table lists this clone with a count of one. The chain joins TRBV7-9 to TRBJ1-4; a possible D gene is TRBD1 (5 bases). Germline CDR1 and CDR2: SEHNR and FQNEAQ (reference sequence). The CDR3 sequence is 13 residues long. Trimming removed 2 bases from V and 7 bases from J, with 8 bases in between. In DNA, the CDR3 is TGTGCCAGCAGCTTATCACAGGTTGAAAAACTGTTTTTT. The encoded protein is CASSLSQVEKLFF.

The rearrangement links TRBV6-1 to TRBJ1-2; 8 bases match TRBD1. V lost 3 bases and J lost 11; bases outside the gene matches: 8. The CDR3 loop spans 13 amino acids. Germline loops: CDR1 MNHNS, CDR2 SASEGT. CDR3: CASSDLDRGYYTF. In nucleotides, the CDR3 is TGTGCCAGCAGTGATCTAGACAGGGGATATTACACCTTC.

V gene TRBV5-1 combines with J gene TRBJ1-1; D not resolved. Germline V gene sequence: CDR1 SGHRS, CDR2 YFSETQ. Deletions cut 2 bases from V and 1 base from J, with 12 bases between. The CDR3 totals 15 residues. CDR3 in amino acids: CASSFEPGGNTEAFF. In DNA form, the CDR3 reads TGCGCCAGCAGCTTCGAACCGGGAGGGAACACTGAAGCTTTCTTT.

The V gene is TRBV28, the J gene TRBJ1-2; 9 nucleotides agree with TRBD1. The CDR3 extends over 13 amino acids. Unmatched junction bases numbered 7, after V lost 5 bases and J lost 9 bases. The germline gives CDR1 MDHEN, CDR2 SYDVKM. CDR3 in amino acids: CASSLGTGRRYTF. The CDR3 DNA sequence: TGTGCCAGCAGTCTTGGGACAGGGCGCCGCTACACCTTC.

This sequence joins TRBV5-4 and TRBJ2-4, with TRBD1 matching 8 bases. The CDR3 totals 14 residues. V lost 4 bases and J lost 2; bases outside the gene matches: 2. Germline V CDR1 and CDR2: SGHNT, YYREEE (reference sequence). The CDR3 loop reads CASSPGGPKNIQYF. CDR3 DNA: TGTGCCAGCAGCCCAGGGGGCCCCAAAAACATTCAGTACTTC.

The gene calls are TRBV7-2 and TRBJ2-1, with TRBD1 matching 9 bases. Germline V gene lookup returns CDR1 SGHTA and CDR2 FQGNSA. The ends lost 2 bases at V and 7 bases at J; junction bases unmatched: 9. This CDR3 contains 16 residues. The CDR3 region is CASSLTGTGSLNEQFF. CDR3 DNA sequence: TGTGCCAGCAGCTTAACCGGGACAGGGTCCCTTAATGAGCAGTTCTTC.

The chain couples TRBV4-1 to TRBJ2-7, with D hard to call. V lost 1 base and J 2 bases, leaving 12 bases between the germline ends. CDR1 is MGHRA and CDR2 is YSYEKL in the germline V gene. This CDR3 comprises 15 residues. CDR3: CASSQVVYRTYEQYF. The CDR3 DNA reads as TGCGCCAGCAGCCAAGTTGTTTACAGAACCTACGAGCAGTACTTC.